This entry lists 20 T cell receptor beta chains sequenced from one sample in a study of human T cells and chemical hapten exposure. Time point meaning: patch test 2, 6 weeks after DPC sensitization. Specified treatment: therapeutic diphenylcyclopropenone sensitization with weekly scalp DPC. MiXCR, applied by TCRdb to the RACE reads, yields one record per CDR3 protein. Among some 71,000 distinct CDR3 sequences listed, 10% were seen once. The sample in question was whole blood, obtained in connection with sensitization to the hapten diphenylcyclopropenone (DPC). The receptors were sampled from a woman in her forties or fifties with alopecia areata. Some clones in this sample may be carry-over from other donors' samples.

This clonotype was seen repeatedly, ten times or more. V usage is TRBV20-1 and J usage is TRBJ2-1; 8 bases line up with TRBD2. The germline gives CDR1 DFQATT, CDR2 SNEGSKA (reference sequence). The ends lost 6 bases at V and 9 bases at J; junction bases unmatched: 7. The CDR3 length is 12 residues. The CDR3 nucleotides are TGCAGTGCCCGGACTAGCTGGGGTGAGCAGTTCTTC. Translated: CSARTSWGEQFF.

A few counts support this clonotype. The chain recombines TRBV10-3 with TRBJ2-7; 9 bases map to TRBD1. J lost 3 bases, V lost 9 bases, and 3 bases had no gene match. Germline V CDR1 and CDR2: ENHRY, SYGVKD. CDR3 length: 12 residues. CDR3 amino acids: CAIGTGIYEQYF. CDR3 nucleotides: TGTGCCATTGGGACAGGGATCTACGAGCAGTACTTC.

This clonotype was found a few times. The V and J genes are TRBV6-2 or TRBV6-3 and TRBJ2-5, with D possibly matching TRBD2 (6 bases). Trimming took off 7 bases at V and 8 bases at J, with 23 bases between the two ends. Germline V gene data show CDR1 as MNHEY and CDR2 as SVGEGT. The CDR3 runs 15 residues. CDR3 region: CASTLFGTSIGTQYF. The CDR3 DNA is TGTGCCAGCACCCTCTTTGGGACTTCCATCGGAACCCAGTACTTC.

This clonotype was observed many times. V usage is TRBV29-1 and J usage is TRBJ2-5; D possibly corresponds to TRBD2 (6 bases). CDR1 SQVTM and CDR2 ANQGSEA come from the germline V gene. CDR3 length: 15 residues. Trimming took 2 bases from V and 1 from J, leaving 14 bases between them. CDR3 amino acids: CSVEMVTRAQETQYF. The DNA for the CDR3 is TGCAGCGTTGAAATGGTGACTAGGGCCCAAGAGACCCAGTACTTC. The variable domain in full, completed from reference TRBV29-1 and TRBJ2-5, reads SAVISQKPSRDICQRGTSLTIQCQVDSQVTMMFWYRQQPGQSLTLIATANQGSEATYESGFVIDKFPISRPNLTFSTLTVSNMSPEDSSIYLCSVEMVTRAQETQYFGPGTRLLVL.

This clonotype showed up many times. The CDR3 nucleotides are TGTGCCAGCAGTTCCCCCGGGGGGTTTGCTTCACCCCTCCACTTT. Its translation: CASSSPGGFASPLHF. The chain recombines TRBV6-5 with TRBJ1-6; D may be TRBD1 (5 bases). The CDR3 covers 15 residues. V shed 4 bases and J shed 9 bases, with 16 bases lying between them. Germline assignment: CDR1 MNHEY and CDR2 SVGAGI.

Comments on this clonotype: One end of the junction does not line up with germline, which may come from a read error. The rearrangement joins TRBV7-2 to TRBJ2-7; no definite D call. Germline V CDR1 and CDR2: SGHTA, FQGNSA. The CDR3 is made up of 12 amino acids. The CDR3 DNA reads TGTGCCAGCAGCGTTTCGGTGGGCTCTAGGGACTTC. Its protein product is CASSVSVGSRDF.

In this sample, this clonotype turned up many times. V is TRBV11-2 and J is TRBJ2-1, with D uncertain. V was shortened by 1 base and J by 3 bases, with 4 bases between the two germline ends. The CDR3 totals 13 residues. The germline V gene encodes CDR1 SGHAT and CDR2 FQNNGV. The CDR3 DNA sequence: TGTGCCAGCAGCTTAGGCAACTACAATGAGCAGTTCTTC. It specifies CASSLGNYNEQFF. Full variable domain (missing parts from reference TRBV11-2 and TRBJ2-1): EAGVAQSPRYKIIEKRQSVAFWCNPISGHATLYWYQQILGQGPKLLIQFQNNGVVDDSQLPKDRFSAERLKGVDSTLKIQPAKLEDSAVYLCASSLGNYNEQFFGPGTRLTVL.

The chain joins TRBV5-4 to TRBJ2-1; TRBD2 matches 8 bases. Germline assignment: CDR1 SGHNT and CDR2 YYREEE (reference sequence). The CDR3 contains 16 residues. J was trimmed by 6 bases and V by 1 base; bases with no gene match: 9. CDR3 DNA: TGTGCCAGCAGCTTGCGGGCTAGCGGGCTCTTCAATGAGCAGTTCTTC. This translates into CASSLRASGLFNEQFF.

J is TRBJ2-2 and V is TRBV10-3; perhaps TRBD2 as D (6 bases). Trimming shortened V by 11 bases and J by 6 bases, and 13 bases separated the two germline ends. The CDR3 runs to 12 residues. Germline lookup yields CDR1 ENHRY and CDR2 SYGVKD. Here the CDR3 DNA reads TGTGCCCTACCTAGCGTGGCCGGGGAGCTGTTTTTT. Protein product: CALPSVAGELFF.

This clonotype was seen many times. This sequence joins TRBV6-1 and TRBJ2-5; 12 nucleotides align to TRBD2. Trimming took 8 bases from V and 5 from J; bases not matched to a gene: 12. The CDR3 totals 16 residues. Germline loops: CDR1 MNHNS, CDR2 SASEGT. This chain's CDR3 is CASAGASGRAGETQYF. The CDR3 DNA reads TGTGCCAGCGCTGGAGCTAGCGGGAGGGCCGGGGAGACCCAGTACTTC.

This rearrangement joins TRBV29-1 to TRBJ1-2, with 9 bases aligning to TRBD1. Losses at the gene ends were 6 bases for V and 7 bases for J; bases not matched to a gene: 6. CDR3 length: 12 residues. Germline V gene sequence: CDR1 SQVTM, CDR2 ANQGSEA. The CDR3 region is CSVRDREIGYTF. CDR3 DNA sequence: TGCAGCGTCCGGGACAGGGAGATTGGCTACACCTTC. The full variable domain, rest sourced from reference TRBV29-1 and TRBJ1-2, is SAVISQKPSRDICQRGTSLTIQCQVDSQVTMMFWYRQQPGQSLTLIATANQGSEATYESGFVIDKFPISRPNLTFSTLTVSNMSPEDSSIYLCSVRDREIGYTFGSGTRLTVV.

This clonotype was counted at least ten times. The DNA of the CDR3 is TGTGCCAGCAGTCTAGAAAACCACAGGGGTCCCAATCAGCCCCAGCATTTT. Amino acids: CASSLENHRGPNQPQHF. The chain combines TRBV28 with TRBJ1-5, with 7 bases matching TRBD1. CDR3 size: 17 residues. The V segment lost 5 bases and the J segment 3 bases; nucleotides outside the gene matches: 13. From germline, CDR1 is MDHEN and CDR2 SYDVKM.

The chain joins TRBV11-2 to TRBJ1-3, with D unclear. The CDR3 length is 16 residues. The V and J ends lost 0 bases and 2 bases respectively, with 11 bases between them. Germline CDR1 reads SGHAT; CDR2 reads FQNNGV. The CDR3 DNA reads TGTGCCAGCAGCTTAGATGGAGGCAGCACTGGAAACACCATATATTTT. It is translated as CASSLDGGSTGNTIYF. The full variable domain, in which reference TRBV11-2 and TRBJ1-3 provide the parts outside the CDR3, is EAGVAQSPRYKIIEKRQSVAFWCNPISGHATLYWYQQILGQGPKLLIQFQNNGVVDDSQLPKDRFSAERLKGVDSTLKIQPAKLEDSAVYLCASSLDGGSTGNTIYFGEGSWLTVV.

V gene TRBV9 combines with J gene TRBJ2-4; the D is unclear. Trimming left V 0 bases short and J 3 bases short, with 7 bases between. The CDR3 is made up of 14 amino acids. The V gene's germline CDR1 is SGDLS and CDR2 YYNGEE. The CDR3 coding sequence is TGTGCCAGCAGCGTAGAAGGTGGCAAAAACATTCAGTACTTC. It codes for CASSVEGGKNIQYF.

The chain carries TRBV6-5 and TRBJ2-3; the D call may be TRBD1 or TRBD2 (5 bases each). V was shortened by 10 bases and J by 2 bases, with 13 bases between the two germline ends. This CDR3 region has 13 residues. CDR1 MNHEY and CDR2 SVGAGI come from the germline V gene. The CDR3 is CATSRDPTDTQYF. The CDR3 bases are TGTGCCACAAGCCGGGACCCCACAGATACGCAGTATTTT.

This clonotype was seen repeatedly, ten times or more. The chain recombines TRBV7-8 with TRBJ1-3, with a weak D call TRBD1 (6 bases). The length of the CDR3 is 15 residues. The V and J ends lost 5 bases and 4 bases respectively, with 15 bases between them. CDR1 and CDR2 (germline): SGHVS, FQNEAQ. The CDR3 DNA reads as TGTGCCAGCAGCCCCCTGACGGGGGCCGGAAACACCATATATTTT. Translated, it gives CASSPLTGAGNTIYF.

This clonotype showed up many times. V usage is TRBV29-1 and J usage is TRBJ1-5; tentative D call: TRBD1 (5 bases). Germline V gene sequence: CDR1 SQVTM, CDR2 ANQGSEA. This CDR3 contains 13 residues. The CDR3 nucleotides read TGCGGACTAGACAGAAATAGCAATCAGCCCCAGCATTTT. It codes for CGLDRNSNQPQHF.

The chain uses TRBV21-1 and TRBJ2-7. TRBV21-1 is a recognized pseudogene. The CDR3 sequence is 11 residues long. The CDR3 DNA sequence: TGTGCCAGCACTACGACCGTTTGCGCGTACTTC. The encoded protein is CASTTTVCAYF.

This clonotype was counted ten times or more. The chain joins TRBV7-9 to TRBJ1-5; D gene unclear. CDR1 and CDR2 from the germline V gene are SEHNR and FQNEAQ (reference sequence). Trimming left V 1 base short and J 5 bases short, with 12 bases between. This CDR3 contains 15 residues. CDR3 sequence reads: CASSLGVHTHQPQHF. DNA of the CDR3: TGTGCCAGCAGCTTAGGGGTTCACACGCATCAGCCCCAGCATTTT.

This chain uses TRBV3-1 with TRBJ2-1; 8 bases line up with TRBD2. Germline CDR1 reads LGHDT; CDR2 reads YNNKEL (reference sequence). The CDR3 has 14 residues. V shed 4 bases and J 2 bases; nucleotides not matched to a gene: 1. The CDR3 spells CASSPAGAYNEQFF. CDR3 DNA: TGTGCCAGCAGCCCAGCGGGGGCCTACAATGAGCAGTTCTTC.